The 32 T cell receptor beta chains given below trace back to one sample, sequenced in a study of PD-L1 blockade in urothelial cancer. The time point is: pretreatment peripheral blood. Method: immunoSEQ multiplex PCR; TCRdb's copy keeps in-frame clones and lacks some. The table has tens of thousands of clones, roughly 76% seen once. Source: PBMCs, taken around atezolizumab (anti-PD-L1) treatment. These receptor sequences come from a man in his 70s with urothelial cancer.

The rearrangement joins TRBV18 to TRBJ1-2; the match to TRBD1 covers 7 bases. CDR3 length: 14 amino acids. V shed 4 bases, J shed 4 bases, and the junction held 6 bases outside the gene matches. Germline values: CDR1 KGHSH, CDR2 LQKENI. CDR3 DNA sequence: TGTGCCAGCTCACTATCGGGACAGCCCTATGGCTACACCTTC. Protein sequence: CASSLSGQPYGYTF.

The rearrangement joins TRBV6-1 to TRBJ2-5; 9 positions match TRBD1. The V and J ends lost 4 bases and 5 bases, in that order; junction bases with no gene match: 8. Germline V gives CDR1 MNHNS, CDR2 SASEGT. This CDR3 spans 15 amino acids. CDR3 bases: TGTGCCAGCAGTGCCTCTACAGGGGGCCGTGAGACCCAGTACTTC. Its protein is CASSASTGGRETQYF.

This chain joins TRBV2 and TRBJ1-2, with D unclear. The CDR3 length is 12 residues. Trimming left V 1 base short and J 8 bases short, with 8 bases between. Per the germline V gene, CDR1 is SNHLY and CDR2 is FYNNEI. The CDR3 DNA is TGTGCCAGCAGTGAAGGACGGGGAGGCTACACCTTC. This translates into CASSEGRGGYTF.

The genes are TRBV2 and TRBJ2-7, with D possibly matching TRBD2 (6 bases). Trimming stripped 6 bases from V and 4 bases from J, with 13 bases between. The CDR3 sequence is 13 residues long. Germline values: CDR1 SNHLY, CDR2 FYNNEI. CDR3 sequence: CASRGLGGYEQYF. CDR3 DNA: TGTGCCAGCAGGGGATTGGGGGGTTACGAGCAGTACTTC.

This clone was seen ten or more times. The rearrangement uses TRBV4-1 and TRBJ1-3; 7 nucleotides align to TRBD1. CDR1 and CDR2 from the germline V gene are MGHRA and YSYEKL. The CDR3 is made up of 17 amino acids. The V and J ends lost 4 bases and 0 bases, in that order; junction bases with no gene match: 9. CDR3 region: CASSRSSTGNSGNTIYF. For the CDR3, the DNA is TGCGCCAGCAGCCGAAGCTCGACAGGGAACTCTGGAAACACCATATATTTT.

This clone was seen just once. The V call is TRBV18, the J call TRBJ1-1; 7 bases line up with TRBD1. V gave up 1 base and J gave up 7 bases; unmatched junction bases: 3. The CDR3 has 13 amino acids. Germline assignment: CDR1 KGHSH and CDR2 LQKENI. In nucleotides, the CDR3 is TGTGCCAGCTCACCACGCCAGGGGGGTGAAGCTTTCTTT. This translates into CASSPRQGGEAFF. The full variable domain, with the rest looked up from reference TRBV18 and TRBJ1-1, is NAGVMQNPRHLVRRRGQEARLRCSPMKGHSHVYWYRQLPEEGLKFMVYLQKENIIDESGMPKERFSAEFPKEGPSILRIQQVVRGDSAAYFCASSPRQGGEAFFGQGTRLTVV.

The V and J genes are TRBV30 and TRBJ2-6, with 8 bases identical to TRBD2. V dropped 2 bases and J dropped 4; count of bases not matched to a gene: 1. CDR3 length: 14 residues. Per the germline V gene, CDR1 is GTSNPN and CDR2 is SVGIG (reference sequence). The CDR3 region has the DNA TGTGCCTGGAGTAGACTAGCGGGGGCCAACGTCCTGACTTTC. Translated: CAWSRLAGANVLTF.

The V gene is TRBV9, the J gene TRBJ2-1; 11 nucleotides match TRBD2. The CDR3 is 16 residues long. Germline trimming cut 1 base from V and 9 bases from J; bases unmatched to any gene: 9. Germline V gene data show CDR1 as SGDLS and CDR2 as YYNGEE. The CDR3: CASSVRLAGKQGEQFF. Here the CDR3 DNA reads TGTGCCAGCAGCGTACGACTAGCGGGAAAACAGGGTGAGCAGTTCTTC.

V usage is TRBV14 and J usage is TRBJ1-2; D unclear. The CDR3 is 13 residues long. Germline loops: CDR1 SGHDN, CDR2 FVKESK. The V end lost 0 bases, the J end lost 8 bases, and 10 bases lay between the germline ends. In DNA, the CDR3 is TGTGCCAGCAGCCAAGATGCAGCGGGGGGCTACACCTTC. Translating it yields CASSQDAAGGYTF.

V is TRBV7-8 and J is TRBJ1-5, with unresolved D. Looked up from germline, CDR1 is SGHVS and CDR2 is FQNEAQ. CDR3 size: 12 residues. Trimming shortened V by 1 base and J by 6 bases, and 4 bases separated the two germline ends. CDR3 DNA: TGTGCCAGCAGCTTAGGTAGTCAGCCCCAGCATTTT. Translating gives CASSLGSQPQHF.

The chain has TRBV5-1 and TRBJ2-7; possibly TRBD1 for D (6 bases). This CDR3 is built from 14 residues. V was shortened by 2 bases and J by 0 bases, with 9 bases between the two germline ends. In germline, CDR1 is SGHRS, CDR2 YFSETQ. The CDR3 reads CASSFTGNSYEQYF. DNA of the CDR3: TGCGCCAGCAGCTTTACAGGGAACTCCTACGAGCAGTACTTC.

This clone was counted once. The chain recombines TRBV6-1 with TRBJ1-5, with TRBD1 as a possible D gene (6 bases). Trimming took off 1 base at V and 0 bases at J, with 19 bases between the two ends. The CDR3 runs 19 residues. Per germline, CDR1 MNHNS and CDR2 SASEGT. The DNA for the CDR3 is TGTGCCAGCAGTGAAGTAGCTGGGGGCCCGGGTGTTAGCAATCAGCCCCAGCATTTT. Translating gives CASSEVAGGPGVSNQPQHF.

This clone came up once. DNA for the CDR3: TGTGCCAGCAGCTCTCAGACAGGGGTGAGCACCATATATTTT. Amino acids: CASSSQTGVSTIYF. The chain employs TRBV7-8 and TRBJ1-3; 8 bases are shared with TRBD1. The CDR3 consists of 14 residues. Germline V lookup: CDR1 SGHVS, CDR2 FQNEAQ. J lost 9 bases, V lost 4 bases, and 8 bases had no gene match.

The chain couples TRBV6-6 to TRBJ1-3; D not certain. This CDR3 has 16 residues. Germline-derived CDR1 and CDR2 are MNHNY and SVGAGI (reference sequence). Trimming pared 0 bases from V and 4 bases from J, leaving 13 bases between. CDR3 protein: CASSYSAGNGGNTIYF. CDR3 bases: TGTGCCAGCAGTTACTCTGCGGGCAACGGAGGAAACACCATATATTTT.

This chain joins TRBV19 and TRBJ1-4, with 8 bases identical to TRBD1. Germline CDR1 reads LNHDA; CDR2 reads SQIVND (reference sequence). The CDR3 consists of 15 residues. V lost 5 bases, J lost 8 bases, and 10 bases stayed unmatched. This CDR3 reads CASSPGDRPREKLFF. The CDR3 DNA follows: TGTGCCAGTAGTCCGGGGGACAGGCCTCGGGAAAAACTGTTTTTT.

This clone was counted a few times. The chain employs TRBV29-1 and TRBJ2-7, with TRBD2 matching over 7 bases. CDR3 size: 13 residues. Looked up from germline, CDR1 is SQVTM and CDR2 is ANQGSEA. V shed 3 bases and J 1 base; nucleotides not matched to a gene: 3. DNA of the CDR3: TGCAGCGTTGATAGCGGGTCATCCTACGAGCAGTACTTC. Its translation is CSVDSGSSYEQYF.

The V gene is TRBV5-1, the J gene TRBJ2-2, with 8 bases matching TRBD1. Germline V gives CDR1 SGHRS, CDR2 YFSETQ. CDR3 length: 16 amino acids. After removal of 0 bases from V and 1 base from J, the junction contained 2 bases not matched to a gene. The CDR3, as DNA: TGCGCCAGCAGCTTGGACAGGGGGTTGAACACCGGGGAGCTGTTTTTT. It specifies CASSLDRGLNTGELFF. Using reference TRBV5-1 and TRBJ2-2 for the parts outside the CDR3, the full variable domain is KAGVTQTPRYLIKTRGQQVTLSCSPISGHRSVSWYQQTPGQGLQFLFEYFSETQRNKGNFPGRFSGRQFSNSRSEMNVSTLELGDSALYLCASSLDRGLNTGELFFGEGSRLTVL.

The chain employs TRBV18 and TRBJ1-1; the match to TRBD1 covers 10 bases. V lost 5 bases to trimming and J lost 1 base; unmatched junction nucleotides: 16. The length of the CDR3 is 19 residues. CDR1 and CDR2 (germline): KGHSH, LQKENI. The CDR3 here is CASSSRDRGQPGGNTEAFF. The DNA for the CDR3 is TGTGCCAGCTCAAGCCGGGACAGGGGACAGCCGGGGGGGAACACTGAAGCTTTCTTT.

The chain joins TRBV27 to TRBJ2-4; 7 bases align to TRBD1. V lost 1 base, J lost 0 bases, and 9 bases stayed unmatched. The length of the CDR3 is 18 residues. Per the germline V gene, CDR1 is MNHEY and CDR2 is SMNVEV (reference sequence). This CDR3 is CASSLYGLGQLAKNIQYF. DNA of the CDR3: TGTGCCAGCAGTTTATACGGCTTGGGACAGCTAGCCAAAAACATTCAGTACTTC.

The chain employs TRBV11-3 and TRBJ2-2; the D gene is possibly TRBD1 (5 bases). This CDR3 spans 14 amino acids. CDR1 is SGHNT and CDR2 is YENEEA in the germline V gene. V dropped 1 base and J dropped 6 bases, with 9 bases sitting between them. CDR3 loop: CASSLGRASGELFF. DNA for the CDR3: TGTGCCAGCAGCTTAGGCAGGGCGTCCGGGGAGCTGTTTTTT.

The chain is built from TRBV5-1 and TRBJ2-3; 9 bases are a match to TRBD2. The CDR3 extends over 15 amino acids. The V segment lost 1 base and the J segment 8 bases; nucleotides outside the gene matches: 8. The germline V gene encodes CDR1 SGHRS and CDR2 YFSETQ. CDR3 region: CASSLLAGSPGTQYF. The CDR3 bases are TGCGCCAGCAGCTTGCTAGCGGGGAGCCCAGGTACGCAGTATTTT.

The V gene is TRBV16, the J gene TRBJ2-6; 7 bases align to TRBD1. The V gene end was trimmed by 4 bases and the J gene end by 4 bases; junction bases not matched to a gene: 7. This CDR3 comprises 16 residues. Germline V gene data show CDR1 as KGHSY and CDR2 as FQNENV. The CDR3 DNA follows: TGTGCCAGCAGCCCACTGACAGGGCGAGGGGCCAACGTCCTGACTTTC. This gives the protein CASSPLTGRGANVLTF.

The chain recombines TRBV5-4 with TRBJ1-4, with TRBD1 identical over 7 bases. V gave up 7 bases and J gave up 4 bases; unmatched junction bases: 4. The CDR3 is 13 amino acids. Germline V gives CDR1 SGHNT, CDR2 YYREEE (reference sequence). Here the CDR3 DNA reads TGTGCCAGCGGACGGGACAGTAATGAAAAACTGTTTTTT. Translation: CASGRDSNEKLFF.

The chain recombines TRBV19 with TRBJ2-7, with a tentative D call TRBD2 (7 bases). From germline, CDR1 is LNHDA and CDR2 SQIVND (reference sequence). This CDR3 has 13 residues. With 5 bases removed from V and 3 bases from J, the gap between germline ends came to 11 bases. As DNA, the CDR3 is TGTGCCAGTAGTGAGGGGGGGGGCTACGAGCAGTACTTC. Protein: CASSEGGGYEQYF.

This clone was seen only a few times. The V and J genes are TRBV4-2 and TRBJ2-1, with a tentative D call TRBD2 (6 bases). Germline values: CDR1 LGHNA, CDR2 YNFKEQ. The CDR3 length is 17 residues. V was pared by 0 bases and J by 0 bases, with 12 bases between. The CDR3 sequence: CASSQDLRGSSYNEQFF. The CDR3 nucleotides are TGTGCCAGCAGCCAAGATCTCCGGGGGAGCTCCTACAATGAGCAGTTCTTC.

This clone is judged medium-sized. J is TRBJ2-7 and V is TRBV11-3; perhaps TRBD2 as D (6 bases). Germline lookup yields CDR1 SGHNT and CDR2 YENEEA. CDR3 length: 14 amino acids. Trimming removed 2 bases at V and 1 base at J, with 9 bases between. In DNA, the CDR3 is TGTGCCAGCAGCTTAAACGGGGGTTCCTACGAGCAGTACTTC. Protein: CASSLNGGSYEQYF. The variable domain in full, with the rest retrieved from reference TRBV11-3 and TRBJ2-7, is EAGVVQSPRYKIIEKKQPVAFWCNPISGHNTLYWYLQNLGQGPELLIRYENEEAVDDSQLPKDRFSAERLKGVDSTLKIQPAELGDSAVYLCASSLNGGSYEQYFGPGTRLTVT.

The chain recombines TRBV9 with TRBJ2-5; 15 bases map to TRBD2. Per germline, CDR1 SGDLS and CDR2 YYNGEE. Trimming removed 2 bases from V and 2 bases from J; junction bases left unmatched: 7. This CDR3 is 18 amino acids long. This CDR3 is CASSVSTGLAGGQETQYF. DNA of the CDR3: TGTGCCAGCAGCGTTTCTACCGGACTAGCGGGGGGGCAAGAGACCCAGTACTTC.

This clone was found once. The chain recombines TRBV2 with TRBJ2-1; TRBD2 might be the D (5 bases). The germline CDR1 and CDR2 sequences are SNHLY and FYNNEI. V lost 8 bases to trimming and J lost 4 bases, with 12 bases between them. The CDR3 extends over 13 amino acids. CDR3 protein: CASAASSYNEQFF. The CDR3 DNA reads as TGTGCCAGCGCCGCTAGCAGTTACAATGAGCAGTTCTTC.

The chain combines TRBV19 with TRBJ2-5; 8 nucleotides line up with TRBD2. The CDR3 has 14 amino acids. Germline trimming cut 1 base from V and 5 bases from J; bases unmatched to any gene: 3. Germline V gives CDR1 LNHDA, CDR2 SQIVND (reference sequence). The CDR3 nucleotides read TGTGCCAGTAGTATAGCGGGGGGGCTGGAGACCCAGTACTTC. This sequence encodes CASSIAGGLETQYF.

The chain has TRBV10-3 and TRBJ2-1; a weak D match, TRBD1 (5 bases). Trimming took off 10 bases at V and 0 bases at J, with 13 bases between the two ends. CDR3 length: 14 residues. CDR1 is ENHRY, CDR2 SYGVKD, per germline. CDR3 region: CATQGRSSYNEQFF. As DNA, the CDR3 is TGTGCCACCCAGGGTCGGAGCTCCTACAATGAGCAGTTCTTC.

The V and J genes are TRBV2 and TRBJ1-6; 8 bases are a match to TRBD1. Losses at the gene ends were 5 bases for V and 5 bases for J; bases not matched to a gene: 5. CDR1 and CDR2 from the germline V gene are SNHLY and FYNNEI. CDR3 size: 15 residues. For the CDR3, the DNA is TGTGCCAGCAGTTACCAGGGGGCTGATAATTCACCCCTCCACTTT. Translating gives CASSYQGADNSPLHF.

J is TRBJ2-7 and V is TRBV11-3; 12 positions agree with TRBD2. Trimming at V came to 5 bases and at J to 6 bases, leaving 5 bases not matched to a gene. There are 14 residues in the CDR3. Germline CDR1 is SGHNT and CDR2 is YENEEA. This CDR3 reads CASSPTSGSPEQYF. The CDR3 region has the DNA TGTGCCAGCAGCCCGACTAGCGGGAGTCCCGAGCAGTACTTC.